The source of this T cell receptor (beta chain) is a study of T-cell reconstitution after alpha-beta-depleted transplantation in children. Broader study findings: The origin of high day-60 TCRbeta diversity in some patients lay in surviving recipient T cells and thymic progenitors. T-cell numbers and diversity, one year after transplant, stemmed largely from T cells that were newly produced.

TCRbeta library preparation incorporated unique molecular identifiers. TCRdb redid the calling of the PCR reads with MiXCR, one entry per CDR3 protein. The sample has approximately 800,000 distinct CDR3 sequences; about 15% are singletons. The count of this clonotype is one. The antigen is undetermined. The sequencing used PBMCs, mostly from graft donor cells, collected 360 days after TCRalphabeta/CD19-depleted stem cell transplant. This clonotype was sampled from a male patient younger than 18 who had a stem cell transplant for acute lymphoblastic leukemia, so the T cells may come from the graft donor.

The CDR3 is CASRRGLAGLYTGELFF. The CDR3 coding sequence is TGTGCCAGTAGAAGGGGACTAGCGGGATTATACACCGGGGAGCTGTTTTTT. J is TRBJ2-2 and V is TRBV19, with 13 bases fitting TRBD2. This CDR3 comprises 17 residues. Germline V gene data show CDR1 as LNHDA and CDR2 as SQIVND (reference sequence). With V trimmed by 6 bases and J by 3 bases, 7 bases remained unmatched.